The rows below give T cell receptor beta chains drawn from one sample of a study of early T cells in non-severe SARS-CoV-2 infection. MiXCR, applied by TCRdb to the 5' RACE reads, yields one record per CDR3 protein. Among fewer than 35,000 distinct CDR3 sequences, roughly 4.3% were seen once, and the ten largest hold about an eighth. Sequencing was done on a sample of whole blood. Receptor source: an adult who was a healthcare worker with PCR-confirmed SARS-CoV-2 infection or an uninfected control (not recorded which). Both conserved end residues are part of each CDR3. A D gene is named only where the DNA matches it firmly. Size values are once, few and many counts, or a class for expanded clones, and some rows have none.

-,TRBV7-9,14,-,TRBJ2-2,CASSPMTVTGELFF,TGTGCCAGCAGCCCAATGACTGTCACCGGGGAGCTGTTTTTT
TRBD1,TRBV6-2/TRBV6-3,13,hyperexpanded,TRBJ1-5,CASSPGGRQPQHF,TGTGCCAGCAGTCCAGGGGGAAGACAGCCCCAGCATTTT
-,TRBV10-3,12,-,TRBJ2-5,CAISEGQETQYF,TGTGCCATCAGTGAGGGCCAAGAGACCCAGTACTTC
-,TRBV29-1,12,-,TRBJ2-4,CSVVEGGYIQYF,TGCAGCGTTGTAGAGGGTGGTTACATTCAGTACTTC
-,TRBV7-2,12,many,TRBJ2-3,CASSSYTDTQYF,TGTGCCAGCAGCTCGTACACAGATACGCAGTATTTT
TRBD2,TRBV20-1,14,many,TRBJ2-1,CSARVGLAGVEQFF,TGCAGTGCTAGAGTTGGACTAGCGGGAGTTGAGCAGTTCTTC
-,TRBV12-3/TRBV12-4,13,many,TRBJ2-1,CACRRGSYNEQFF,TGTGCCTGCAGACGAGGGTCCTACAATGAGCAGTTCTTC
TRBD2,TRBV10-2,15,many,TRBJ2-7,CASGSDSGLVTEQYF,TGCGCCAGCGGGTCCGATTCGGGACTAGTAACCGAGCAGTACTTC
-,TRBV12-2,15,many,TRBJ2-2,CASRHRRGNTGELFF,TGTGCAAGTCGACACCGGAGGGGGAACACCGGGGAGCTGTTTTTT
-,TRBV24-1,16,many,TRBJ2-1,CATSDPHSVPHNEQFF,TGTGCCACCAGTGACCCTCACTCCGTCCCCCACAATGAGCAGTTCTTC
-,TRBV7-8,17,medium-sized,TRBJ1-5,CASSLAVGGSFNQPQHF,TGTGCCAGCAGCTTAGCCGTAGGGGGATCATTCAATCAGCCCCAGCATTTT
TRBD2,TRBV20-1,15,many,TRBJ2-5,CSTSRISGSRETQYF,TGCAGTACTAGCCGCATTAGCGGGAGCAGGGAGACCCAGTACTTC
-,TRBV5-5,15,many,TRBJ2-6,CASSLEGYGANVLTF,TGTGCCAGCAGCTTGGAGGGGTACGGGGCCAACGTCCTGACTTTC
TRBD2,TRBV7-2,15,many,TRBJ2-3,CASSPGLAGADTQYF,TGTGCCAGCAGCCCGGGACTAGCGGGAGCAGATACGCAGTATTTT
TRBD1,TRBV20-1,14,-,TRBJ1-1,CSARTGGEVTEAFF,TGCAGTGCTAGAACAGGGGGCGAAGTCACTGAAGCTTTCTTT
-,TRBV18,14,-,TRBJ2-1,CASSLIRGGNEQFF,TGTGCCAGCTCACTTATCAGGGGAGGCAATGAGCAGTTCTTC
-,TRBV7-6,16,many,TRBJ2-1,CASSLASREINNEQFF,TGTGCCAGCAGCTTAGCCAGTCGGGAGATAAACAATGAGCAGTTCTTC
TRBD2,TRBV7-2,13,many,TRBJ2-2,CASRGLDTGELFF,TGTGCCAGCAGGGGACTAGACACCGGGGAGCTGTTTTTT
-,TRBV4-3,16,many,TRBJ2-4,CASSQGLTGAKNIQYF,TGCGCCAGCAGCCAAGGGCTAACAGGGGCCAAAAACATTCAGTACTTC
-,TRBV5-4,12,many,TRBJ2-5,CASSADQETQYF,TGTGCCAGCAGCGCGGACCAAGAGACCCAGTACTTC
-,TRBV7-2,14,many,TRBJ2-7,CASSLDRYSDEQYF,TGTGCCAGCAGCTTAGATCGGTATAGCGACGAGCAGTACTTC
-,TRBV5-1,15,-,TRBJ2-2,CASSLGTFSAGELFF,TGCGCCAGCAGCTTAGGGACTTTTAGCGCCGGGGAGCTGTTTTTT
TRBD1,TRBV20-1,12,many,TRBJ1-6,CKTGPFNSPLHF,TGCAAGACAGGGCCCTTCAATTCACCCCTCCACTTT
-,TRBV5-1,13,many,TRBJ2-5,CASSRTSQETQYF,TGCGCCAGCAGCCGGACCTCCCAAGAGACCCAGTACTTC
TRBD2,TRBV6-5,21,many,TRBJ2-1,CASSYTYRVNPGGSSYNEQFF,TGTGCCAGCAGTTACACCTACCGGGTCAATCCGGGAGGGAGCTCCTACAATGAGCAGTTCTTC
TRBD1,TRBV5-5,15,few,TRBJ2-7,CASSYERDSSYEQYF,TGTGCCAGCAGCTACGAACGGGACAGCTCCTACGAGCAGTACTTC
TRBD1,TRBV20-1,15,many,TRBJ1-3,CSAHGTGLSGNTIYF,TGCAGTGCCCACGGGACAGGACTCTCTGGAAACACCATATATTTT
-,TRBV7-2,13,-,TRBJ2-5,CASSPLAQETQYF,TGTGCCAGCAGTCCCCTAGCACAAGAGACCCAGTACTTC
-,TRBV7-2,15,many,TRBJ2-1,CASSLWRGTYNEQFF,TGTGCCAGCAGCTTATGGAGGGGGACCTACAATGAGCAGTTCTTC
-,TRBV18,14,many,TRBJ2-5,CASSPPVSKETQYF,TGTGCCAGCTCACCACCGGTGTCGAAGGAGACCCAGTACTTC
-,TRBV15,13,many,TRBJ1-2,CATSRVGGYGYTF,TGTGCCACCAGCAGAGTGGGAGGGTATGGCTACACCTTC
-,TRBV20-1,14,many,TRBJ2-5,CSAKAGTQQETQYF,TGCAGTGCCAAGGCTGGGACACAACAAGAGACCCAGTACTTC